This TCR beta chain was found in a study of blood T cell repertoires in COVID-19. Whole-study context: Acute and convalescent COVID-19 specimens originated in the United States, Italy and Spain. The cDNA or gDNA used as material had been derived from T cells, B-cell-depleted T cells, or PBMCs.

Original handling: Reference gene primers were amplified, and this amplification served to estimate nucleated cell counts. Generated by immunoSEQ multiplex PCR, the TCRdb table keeps only in-frame clones and is missing some. The V and J calls and the clone size are those of that table, but D and trimming were determined from the DNA. The repertoire includes roughly 250,000 clones, under 95% of them detected once, and 1.5% to 2% sits in the top ten. CDR3 length equals 14 residues. Germline loops: CDR1 SQVTM, CDR2 ANQGSEA. V was pared by 6 bases and J by 6 bases, with 18 bases between. The receptor's source is a woman aged 18-29 years who had recovered from COVID-19. The material sequenced was PBMCs or T cells enriched from blood (not recorded which). This rearrangement joins TRBV29-1 to TRBJ2-1; D is perhaps TRBD1 (8 bases). The CDR3, as DNA: TGCAGCGTCGACAACCACAGGGGGGGCAATGAGCAGTTCTTC. The encoded protein is CSVDNHRGGNEQFF.